The rows below give T cell receptor beta chains drawn from one sample of a study of blood T cell repertoires in COVID-19. The protocol was immunoSEQ multiplex PCR, while the TCRdb copy is restricted to in-frame clones and leaves out a portion. This table holds approximately 170,000 clones, 80% to 95% found once. Specimen: peripheral blood. All receptors come from a woman aged 55-70 years with COVID-19, enrolled during active disease. The CDR3 runs from the conserved cysteine through the conserved F or W. D genes are given only for firm matches. Size is stated for part of the rows, as once, few or many counts, or as a class when the clone is expanded.

V gene,J gene,clone size,D gene,CDR3 protein,CDR3 DNA
TRBV4-1,TRBJ1-4,.,.,CASSLTQGANEKLFF,TGCGCCAGCAGCCTTACGCAGGGCGCTAATGAAAAACTGTTTTTT
TRBV7-2,TRBJ1-2,.,TRBD1,CASSPFQGVGNYGYTF,TGTGCCAGCAGCCCCTTTCAGGGGGTAGGGAACTATGGCTACACCTTC
TRBV6-2/TRBV6-3,TRBJ1-5,once,.,CASSYSDGRNQPQHF,TGTGCCAGCAGTTACTCGGATGGGCGTAATCAGCCCCAGCATTTT
TRBV5-4,TRBJ2-2,.,TRBD2,CASSTRAGAPTGELFF,TGTGCCAGCAGCACCCGAGCGGGGGCCCCCACCGGGGAGCTGTTTTTT
TRBV7-6,TRBJ2-5,.,.,CASSLAIGGSQETQYF,TGTGCCAGCAGCTTAGCCATAGGCGGCAGTCAAGAGACCCAGTACTTC
TRBV4-2,TRBJ1-5,.,.,CASSQERTRGNQPQHF,TGTGCCAGCAGCCAAGAAAGGACGAGGGGGAATCAGCCCCAGCATTTT
TRBV7-9,TRBJ1-1,.,TRBD1,CASSLQGARNTEAFF,TGTGCCAGCAGCTTACAGGGGGCGCGGAACACTGAAGCTTTCTTT
TRBV5-1,TRBJ2-7,.,.,CASSLEAGAYEQYF,TGCGCCAGCAGCTTGGAGGCAGGGGCGTACGAGCAGTACTTC
TRBV5-6,TRBJ2-3,once,.,CASSTVGVTDTQYF,TGTGCCAGCAGCACAGTAGGGGTCACAGATACGCAGTATTTT
TRBV6-6,TRBJ1-5,.,.,CASSYQDSWQPQHF,TGTGCCAGCAGTTACCAAGACAGCTGGCAGCCCCAGCATTTT
TRBV30,TRBJ2-2,.,TRBD2,CAWSINLAEDGTGELFF,TGTGCCTGGAGTATAAATCTAGCGGAGGACGGGACCGGGGAGCTGTTTTTT
TRBV25-1,TRBJ2-3,.,TRBD1,CASDDRGTDTQYF,TGTGCCAGCGATGACAGGGGGACAGATACGCAGTATTTT
TRBV11-2,TRBJ2-7,.,TRBD1,CASSPGQGRNF,TGTGCCAGCAGCCCAGGACAGGGGAGAAATTTC
TRBV9,TRBJ2-3,.,.,CASSVGRRTASTDTQYF,TGTGCCAGCAGCGTAGGGCGAAGGACAGCTAGCACAGATACGCAGTATTTT
TRBV11-1,TRBJ1-2,once,.,CASSLDRWNYGYTF,TGTGCCAGCAGCTTAGACAGGTGGAACTATGGCTACACCTTC
TRBV6-4,TRBJ1-4,.,.,CASSLRLNEKLFF,TGTGCCAGCAGTCTGCGGCTTAATGAAAAACTGTTTTTT
TRBV24-1,TRBJ2-1,.,.,CATSDPTGNEQFF,TGTGCCACCAGTGACCCGACGGGGAATGAGCAGTTCTTC
TRBV9,TRBJ2-2,.,.,CASSVEGGLNTGELFF,TGTGCCAGCAGCGTAGAGGGGGGGCTGAACACCGGGGAGCTGTTTTTT
TRBV11-3,TRBJ2-2,once,TRBD2,CASSPGGLAGGTGELFF,TGTGCCAGCAGCCCCGGCGGACTAGCGGGAGGCACCGGGGAGCTGTTTTTT
TRBV3-1/TRBV3-2,TRBJ2-4,.,TRBD2,CASSPIAGGLTKNIQYF,TGTGCCAGCAGCCCCATAGCGGGGGGGCTTACCAAAAACATTCAGTACTTC
TRBV9,TRBJ1-2,once,.,CASSVAADNLYGYTF,TGTGCCAGCAGCGTAGCCGCGGACAACCTCTATGGCTACACCTTC
TRBV4-2,TRBJ2-7,once,TRBD1,CASSQGTGTSYEQYF,TGTGCCAGCAGCCAAGGGACAGGGACGAGCTACGAGCAGTACTTC
TRBV6-5,TRBJ2-7,.,.,CASRPTGFRYEQYF,TGTGCCAGCCGCCCAACAGGGTTCCGCTACGAGCAGTACTTC
TRBV27,TRBJ2-3,.,.,CASRGGLGQPSTDTQYF,TGTGCCAGCAGGGGGGGATTAGGGCAACCTAGCACAGATACGCAGTATTTT
TRBV19,TRBJ1-2,.,.,CASSLLPPQSYGYTF,TGTGCCAGTAGTCTCTTGCCTCCGCAGTCTTATGGCTACACCTTC
TRBV6-5,TRBJ1-5,.,.,CASSPWSTSNQPQHF,TGTGCCAGCAGCCCCTGGTCTACTAGCAATCAGCCCCAGCATTTT
TRBV6-5,TRBJ1-2,.,.,CASSYSTGPYYYGYTF,TGTGCCAGCAGTTACTCGACAGGACCGTACTACTATGGCTACACCTTC
TRBV19,TRBJ1-6,.,.,CASSSMMNSPLHF,TGTGCCAGTAGCAGTATGATGAACTCACCCCTCCACTTT
TRBV7-2,TRBJ1-6,once,.,CASSRGANSPLHF,TGTGCCAGCAGCAGGGGCGCAAATTCACCCCTCCACTTT
TRBV7-6,TRBJ1-1,.,TRBD1,CASSRQGASLDTEAFF,TGTGCCAGCAGCCGTCAGGGGGCGTCTTTGGACACTGAAGCTTTCTTT
TRBV9,TRBJ1-5,.,.,CASSPGGGNNQPQHF,TGTGCCAGCAGCCCCGGTGGGGGGAACAATCAGCCCCAGCATTTT
TRBV4-3,TRBJ2-7,once,TRBD1,CASSQDPAGGIDEQYF,TGCGCCAGCAGCCAAGATCCGGCAGGGGGTATCGACGAGCAGTACTTC
TRBV12-3/TRBV12-4,TRBJ1-1,.,.,CASSPQGNTEAFF,TGTGCCAGCAGCCCACAGGGAAACACTGAAGCTTTCTTT
TRBV9,TRBJ2-1,.,TRBD2,CASSQLAGYGDEQFF,TGTGCCAGCAGCCAACTAGCGGGGTATGGCGATGAGCAGTTCTTC
TRBV6-5,TRBJ1-1,.,.,CASSYSGLPTEAFF,TGTGCCAGCAGTTATTCGGGGTTGCCCACTGAAGCTTTCTTT
TRBV9,TRBJ1-2,.,TRBD1,CASSDSRQGEGYTF,TGTGCCAGCAGCGATTCAAGACAGGGTGAGGGCTACACCTTC
TRBV4-2,TRBJ2-1,.,TRBD1,CASSQPGTVEQFF,TGTGCCAGCAGCCAGCCAGGGACAGTCGAGCAGTTCTTC
TRBV9,TRBJ1-5,.,TRBD1,CASSFTGAQNQPQHF,TGTGCCAGCAGTTTTACAGGGGCCCAAAATCAGCCCCAGCATTTT
TRBV5-1,TRBJ2-5,.,TRBD2,CASSLAVAGAQETQYF,TGCGCCAGCAGCTTGGCGGTAGCGGGGGCCCAAGAGACCCAGTACTTC
TRBV7-2,TRBJ1-6,.,.,CASSLGRAYNSPLHF,TGTGCCAGCAGCTTAGGCAGGGCATATAATTCACCCCTCCACTTT
TRBV5-1,TRBJ1-5,.,.,CASSLAGDSNQPQHF,TGCGCCAGCAGCTTGGCAGGTGATAGCAATCAGCCCCAGCATTTT
TRBV6-6,TRBJ1-2,.,.,CASSYGDYIGYTF,TGTGCCAGCAGTTACGGCGACTATATTGGCTACACCTTC
TRBV19,TRBJ2-1,once,TRBD1,CASRTGQGMYNEQFF,TGTGCCAGTAGGACGGGACAGGGAATGTACAATGAGCAGTTCTTC
TRBV30,TRBJ2-3,.,.,CAWARGCTDTQYF,TGTGCCTGGGCTAGGGGATGCACAGATACGCAGTATTTT
TRBV4-1,TRBJ2-7,.,.,CASSQGDSGIYEQYF,TGCGCCAGCAGCCAAGGGGACTCCGGTATCTACGAGCAGTACTTC
TRBV3-1/TRBV3-2,TRBJ1-5,.,.,CASSRGISNQPQHF,TGTGCCAGCAGCCGCGGGATTAGCAATCAGCCCCAGCATTTT
TRBV7-9,TRBJ2-1,few,TRBD2,CASSLSGGAGNEQFF,TGTGCCAGCAGCCTTAGCGGGGGGGCCGGCAATGAGCAGTTCTTC
TRBV4-3,TRBJ1-4,.,TRBD1,CASSRTDRQNEKLFF,TGCGCCAGCAGCCGGACGGACAGGCAGAATGAAAAACTGTTTTTT